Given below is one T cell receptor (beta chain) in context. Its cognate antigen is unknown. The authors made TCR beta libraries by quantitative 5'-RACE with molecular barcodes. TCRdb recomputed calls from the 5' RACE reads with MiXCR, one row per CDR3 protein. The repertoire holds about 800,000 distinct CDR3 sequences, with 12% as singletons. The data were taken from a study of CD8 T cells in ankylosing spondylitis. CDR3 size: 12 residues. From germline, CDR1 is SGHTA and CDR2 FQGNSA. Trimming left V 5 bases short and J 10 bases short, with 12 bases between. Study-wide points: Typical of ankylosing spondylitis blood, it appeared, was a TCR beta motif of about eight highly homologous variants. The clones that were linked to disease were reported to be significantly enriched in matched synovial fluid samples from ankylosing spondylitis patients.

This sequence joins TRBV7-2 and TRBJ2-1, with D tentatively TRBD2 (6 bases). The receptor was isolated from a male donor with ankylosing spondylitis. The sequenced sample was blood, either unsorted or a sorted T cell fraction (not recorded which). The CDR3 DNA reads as TGTGCCAGCAGCCCAACAGGACTAGAGCAGTTCTTC. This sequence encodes CASSPTGLEQFF. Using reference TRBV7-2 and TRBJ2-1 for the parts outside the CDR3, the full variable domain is GAGVSQSPSNKVTEKGKDVELRCDPISGHTALYWYRQSLGQGLEFLIYFQGNSAPDKSGLPSDRFSAERTGGSVSTLTIQRTQQEDSAVYLCASSPTGLEQFFGPGTRLTVL.